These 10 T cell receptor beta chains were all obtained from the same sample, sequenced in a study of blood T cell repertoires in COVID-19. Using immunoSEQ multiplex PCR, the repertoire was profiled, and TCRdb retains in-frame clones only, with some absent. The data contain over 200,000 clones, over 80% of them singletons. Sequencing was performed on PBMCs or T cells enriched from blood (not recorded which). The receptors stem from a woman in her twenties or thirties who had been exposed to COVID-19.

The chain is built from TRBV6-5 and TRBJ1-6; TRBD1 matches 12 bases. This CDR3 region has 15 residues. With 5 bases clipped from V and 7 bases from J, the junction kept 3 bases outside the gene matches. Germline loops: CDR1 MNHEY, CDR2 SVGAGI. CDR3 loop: CASSTGTGGNSPLHF. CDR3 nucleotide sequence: TGTGCCAGCAGTACCGGGACAGGGGGCAATTCACCCCTCCACTTT.

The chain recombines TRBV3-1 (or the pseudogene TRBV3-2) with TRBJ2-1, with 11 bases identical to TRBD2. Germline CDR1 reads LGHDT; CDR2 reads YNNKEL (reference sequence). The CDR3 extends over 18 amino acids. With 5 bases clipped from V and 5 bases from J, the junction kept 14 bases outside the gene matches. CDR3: CASSWRLAGSYYNNEQFF. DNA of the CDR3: TGTGCCAGCAGCTGGCGACTAGCGGGGAGTTACTATAACAATGAGCAGTTCTTC.

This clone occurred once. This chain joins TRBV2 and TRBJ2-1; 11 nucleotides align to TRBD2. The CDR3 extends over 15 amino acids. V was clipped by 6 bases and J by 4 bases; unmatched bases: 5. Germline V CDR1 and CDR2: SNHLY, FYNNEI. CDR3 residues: CASRLAGVSYNEQFF. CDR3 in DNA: TGTGCCAGCAGACTAGCGGGAGTGTCTTACAATGAGCAGTTCTTC.

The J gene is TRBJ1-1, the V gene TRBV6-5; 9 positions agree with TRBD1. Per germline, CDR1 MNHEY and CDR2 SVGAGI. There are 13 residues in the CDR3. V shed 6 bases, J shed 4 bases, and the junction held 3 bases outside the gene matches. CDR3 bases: TGTGCCAGCAGCGGGACAGGGACCACTGAAGCTTTCTTT. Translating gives CASSGTGTTEAFF.

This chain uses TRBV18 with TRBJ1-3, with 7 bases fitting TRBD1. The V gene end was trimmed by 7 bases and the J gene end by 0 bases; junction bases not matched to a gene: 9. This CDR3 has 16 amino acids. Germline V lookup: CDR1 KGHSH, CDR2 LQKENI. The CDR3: CASFRDRRSSGNTIYF. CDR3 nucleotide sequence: TGTGCCAGCTTCCGGGACAGAAGAAGCTCTGGAAACACCATATATTTT.

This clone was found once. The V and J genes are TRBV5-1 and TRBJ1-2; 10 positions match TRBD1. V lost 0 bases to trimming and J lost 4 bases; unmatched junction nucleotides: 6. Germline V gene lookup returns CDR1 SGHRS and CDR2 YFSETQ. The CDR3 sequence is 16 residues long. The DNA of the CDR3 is TGCGCCAGCAGCTTGGACGGGACAGGGGTCTTCTATGGCTACACCTTC. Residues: CASSLDGTGVFYGYTF.

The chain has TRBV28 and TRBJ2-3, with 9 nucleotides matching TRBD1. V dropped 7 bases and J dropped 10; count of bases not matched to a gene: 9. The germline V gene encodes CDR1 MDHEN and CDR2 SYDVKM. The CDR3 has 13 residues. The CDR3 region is CASNYRTGAAQYF. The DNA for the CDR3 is TGTGCCAGCAATTATCGGACAGGGGCGGCGCAGTATTTT. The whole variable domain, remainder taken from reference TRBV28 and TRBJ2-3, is DVKVTQSSRYLVKRTGEKVFLECVQDMDHENMFWYRQDPGLGLRLIYFSYDVKMKEKGDIPEGYSVSREKKERFSLILESASTNQTSMYLCASNYRTGAAQYFGPGTRLTVL.

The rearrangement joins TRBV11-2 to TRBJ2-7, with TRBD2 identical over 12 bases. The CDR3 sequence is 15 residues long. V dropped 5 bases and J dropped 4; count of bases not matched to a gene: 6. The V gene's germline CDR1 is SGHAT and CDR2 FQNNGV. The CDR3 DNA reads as TGTGCCAGCAGCGTCCGGACTAGCGGGGCTTACGAGCAGTACTTC. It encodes CASSVRTSGAYEQYF.

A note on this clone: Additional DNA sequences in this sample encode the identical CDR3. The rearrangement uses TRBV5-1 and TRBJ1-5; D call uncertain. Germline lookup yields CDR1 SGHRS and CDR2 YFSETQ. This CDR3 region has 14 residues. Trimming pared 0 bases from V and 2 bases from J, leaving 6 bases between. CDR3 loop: CASSLGGGNQPQHF. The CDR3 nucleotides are TGCGCCAGCAGCTTGGGGGGAGGCAATCAGCCCCAGCATTTT.

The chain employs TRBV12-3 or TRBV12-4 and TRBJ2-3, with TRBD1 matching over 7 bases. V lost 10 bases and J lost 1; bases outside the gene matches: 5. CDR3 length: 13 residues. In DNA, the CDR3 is TGTGCCACCATAACAGGGGGCACAGATACGCAGTATTTT. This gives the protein CATITGGTDTQYF.